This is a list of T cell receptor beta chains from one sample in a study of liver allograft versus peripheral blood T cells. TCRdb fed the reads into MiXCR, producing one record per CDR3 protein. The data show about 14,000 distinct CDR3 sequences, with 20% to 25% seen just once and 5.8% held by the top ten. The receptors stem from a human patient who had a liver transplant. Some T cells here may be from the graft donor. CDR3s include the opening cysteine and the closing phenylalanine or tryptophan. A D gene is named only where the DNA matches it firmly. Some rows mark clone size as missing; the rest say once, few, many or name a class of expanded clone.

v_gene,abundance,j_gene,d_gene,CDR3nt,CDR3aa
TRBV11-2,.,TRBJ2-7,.,TGTGCCAGCAGCCTCGCAGGTTACGAGCAGTACTTC,CASSLAGYEQYF
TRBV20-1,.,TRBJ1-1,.,TGCAGTGCTAGAGCCCCTGGCCACGAACTGAACACTGAAGCTTTCTTT,CSARAPGHELNTEAFF
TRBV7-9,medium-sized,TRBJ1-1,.,TGTGCCAGCAGCGAACAACAGGGAAGCACTGAAGCTTTCTTT,CASSEQQGSTEAFF
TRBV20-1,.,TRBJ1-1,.,TGCAGTGCTAGAGATCGGGCGATGAACACTGAAGCTTTCTTT,CSARDRAMNTEAFF
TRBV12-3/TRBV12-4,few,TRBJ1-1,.,TGTGCCAGCAGATCTGGGGGCGAGGGCACTGAAGCTTTCTTT,CASRSGGEGTEAFF
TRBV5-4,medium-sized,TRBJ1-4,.,TGTGCCAGCAGCATAGACAGGACTAATGAAAAACTGTTTTTT,CASSIDRTNEKLFF
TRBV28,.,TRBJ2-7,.,TGTGCCAGCAGACCCCTGACAGCCAACTACGAGCAGTACTTC,CASRPLTANYEQYF
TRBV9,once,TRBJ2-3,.,TGTGCCAGCAGCGTAGGACCTATAGGCACAGATACGCAGTATTTT,CASSVGPIGTDTQYF
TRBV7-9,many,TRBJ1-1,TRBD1,TGTGCCAGCAGCTCTCGACAGGGGGAAGCTTTCTTT,CASSSRQGEAFF
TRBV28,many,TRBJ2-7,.,TGTGCCAGCAGTGGGACACAGGGACCCTACGAGCAGTACTTC,CASSGTQGPYEQYF